This T cell receptor beta chain was documented in a study of shared clonotypes between healthy human individuals (dated by TCRdb to 2019 to 2021). Some background on the complete study: A few men and two women, aged 18 to 49 years, made up the cohort. For each donor, CD4 naive and CD4 memory were each given three plates, CD8 naive was given two plates, and CD8 memory was given one plate. To estimate repertoire size and how much clonotype sharing occurs between individuals, the study deeply sequenced the blood TCR repertoires of roughly 5 healthy adults. To increase sequencing depth and limit assay-specific biases, different laboratories used diverse techniques to prepare libraries and sequence TCR repertoires. Leukapheresis yielded between about 0.85 and 10 billion PBMCs per donor. What the research found in general, with its limitations: Estimated clonotype richness was generally larger for naive than for memory subsets. Because the study included only a small number of donors, the genetic and exposure-history diversity represented was limited. Higher generation probabilities were observed for clonotypes shared by all four sorted-subset donors than for non-shared clonotypes. Rarefaction of sorted-subset datasets indicated incomplete sequencing despite the large sequencing depth. Sharing across a handful of donors was observed for about 5% of naive CD4, around 3.5% of naive CD8, over 2% of memory CD4, and approximately 0.41% of memory CD8 clonotypes. Pairwise subsampling led to the expectation that sequencing depth would affect the degree of clonotype sharing among donors. Sampling was restricted to blood, and TCR repertoires in tissue are likely to differ from TCR repertoires in blood.

The CDR3, from cysteine to phenylalanine, totals 13 residues. This entry keeps only the CDR3 DNA: 39 bases, framed from base 1. From the germline V gene (reference sequence), CDR1 is GTSNPN and CDR2 is SVGIG. V lost 5 bases and J lost 2 bases; the stretch between them is 10 bases long. TCR CDR3 regions were amplified from genomic DNA by multiplex PCR using the deep immunoSEQ assay. Extracted genomic DNA from each cell subset was distributed evenly across all wells of several immunoSEQ 96-well plates, and each plate was treated as a replicate. Each replicate PCR for sorted subsets received roughly 200 ng genomic DNA, equal to about 30,000 T cell genomes. Purified libraries were measured with a Qubit 3.0 fluorometer, size-checked on a Bioanalyzer 2100, and measured again with the KAPA Library Quantification kit. A separate single-read 150-cycle Illumina NextSeq 550 flow cell was used to sequence each immunoSEQ 96-well plate. In the source study's methods: Because only junctional sequences without quality scores were contained in the immunoSEQ output, filtering matching that applied to full-length reads could not be performed. To assign V/J genes and CDR3, sequences were annotated against IMGT germline references using PyIR, a Python wrapper for IgBLAST v1.9. Reads were removed for weak V/J assignments (E-value above 1e-6), missing CDR3, stop codons, out-of-frame junctions, or ambiguous translated residues. V3J clonotypes were defined as sequences sharing the same inferred V gene, J gene, and CDR3 amino acid sequence. Percentage overlap between repertoires was calculated by dividing the number of shared unique clonotypes by the size of the smaller repertoire. RTK rarefaction, the Chao1 estimator, and Recon v2.1 estimates of unobserved clonotypes were used to assess repertoire richness. Generation probabilities for all TCRbeta clonotypes obtained by the gDNA method from a few donors were computed using OLGA. This is the immuneACCESS table as TCRdb keeps it, with only in-frame sequences that have V and J called. A part of the clones is gone; compared with another copy, unresolved V genes explain less than half, and the rest is unexplained. V and J calls and clone size follow that table, whereas D and trimming were derived from the DNA. This sample lists roughly 1.5 million clones; 98% were detected once. The biggest ten clones account for roughly 0.42% of the sample.

Healthy HIV-negative adults with no recently reported acute infections or vaccinations were included as donors. Only Caucasian adults living in Nashville, Tennessee, USA were represented among the donors. Magnetic negative selection was used to enrich CD4+ T cells, after which naive cells were positively selected on CD45RA and the negative fraction became the memory subset. After blood collection by leukapheresis, PBMCs were isolated using Ficoll-Histopaque density gradient centrifugation and then cryopreserved in the vapor phase of liquid nitrogen. Analytical flow cytometry was used to check the purity and quantity of each magnetically sorted T cell population. Each sorted fraction had its genomic DNA isolated and then quantified by UV absorbance on a Nanodrop 2000c. To note about this clone: Its antigen has not been determined. Nothing much larger sits one base from this clone, and base qualities are not available.

Input material: naive CD4+ T cells sorted from blood. In the paper's terms, the cell subset or site label means: CD45RA+ positively selected. The clonotype comes from a man aged 25-45 years in good health. The V and J genes are TRBV30 and TRBJ2-4; the D region possibly corresponds to TRBD2 (5 bases align). The nucleotide sequence is TGTGCCTGGGGAGGTGGGACCAAAAACATTCAGTACTTC. Its translation is CAWGGGTKNIQYF.